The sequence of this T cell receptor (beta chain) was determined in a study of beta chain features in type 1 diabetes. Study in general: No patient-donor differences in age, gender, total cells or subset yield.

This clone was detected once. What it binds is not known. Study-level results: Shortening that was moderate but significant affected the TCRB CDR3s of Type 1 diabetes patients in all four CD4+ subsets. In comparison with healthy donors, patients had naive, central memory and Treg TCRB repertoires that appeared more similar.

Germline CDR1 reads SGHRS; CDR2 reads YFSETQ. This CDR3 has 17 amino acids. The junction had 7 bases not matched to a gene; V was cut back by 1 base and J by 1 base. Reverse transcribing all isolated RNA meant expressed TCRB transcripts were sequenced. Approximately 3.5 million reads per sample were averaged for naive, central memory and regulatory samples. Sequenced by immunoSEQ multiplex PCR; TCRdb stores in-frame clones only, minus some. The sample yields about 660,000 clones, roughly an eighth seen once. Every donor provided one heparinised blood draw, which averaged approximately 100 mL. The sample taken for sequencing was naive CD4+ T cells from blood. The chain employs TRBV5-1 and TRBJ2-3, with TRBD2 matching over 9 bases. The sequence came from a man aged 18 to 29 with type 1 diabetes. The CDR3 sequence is CASSLLAGGSGTDTQYF. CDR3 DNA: TGCGCCAGCAGCTTGTTGGCGGGAGGGAGTGGCACAGATACGCAGTATTTT.